The 29 T cell receptor beta chains reported below all come from one sample, sequenced in a study of low-dose radiotherapy and immunotherapy resistance in tumors (dated by TCRdb to the early 2020s). Interpreted using the paper, the time point label stands for: before trial treatment. TCRdb lists the instrument as Illumina MiniSeq. First-strand cDNA was synthesized with Superscript III and a set of TRAV- and TRBV-specific primers, covering both TCRalpha and TCRbeta chains. TCRs were amplified with Phusion for about 20 PCR cycles using a constant-region primer together with the adapter attached to the V primers. In-frame beta chains were kept once TCRdb had trimmed the public reads at Q25 with fastp and called clones with MiXCR. Each record represents a unique CDR3 protein, reported with the most common genes and DNA among its rows. The sample table shows approximately 90,000 distinct CDR3 sequences, and under 10% are seen once. Of the sample, 1% is held by the ten largest clones.

This specimen was PBMCs, taken before treatment. Receptors originate from a male donor with prostate cancer.

Concerning this clonotype itself: A far bigger clonotype differs at one base, so this is likely a read error. The rearrangement links TRBV22-1 to TRBJ2-1; the DNA was not compared with TRBD1, the D call given in the table. TRBV22-1 is labeled a pseudogene. This CDR3 has 16 residues. The CDR3 DNA reads TGTGCCAGCAGTTTTCCCCTGACAGAGTCCTGCAATGAGCAGTTCTTC. It encodes CASSFPLTESCNEQFF.

This clonotype was seen repeatedly, ten times or more. V and J are TRBV5-8 and TRBJ1-2, with D unclear. Germline CDR1 SGHTS, CDR2 YDEGEE. Trimming took 2 bases from V and 6 from J, leaving 14 bases between them. The CDR3 length is 14 residues. The CDR3 DNA sequence: TGTGCCAGCAGCTTCCGGCAGAACAAAAATGGCTACACCTTC. Residues: CASSFRQNKNGYTF.

V usage is TRBV5-6 and J usage is TRBJ1-2; D is unclear. CDR3 length equals 15 residues. V was clipped by 0 bases and J by 5 bases, with 14 bases between them. In germline, CDR1 is SGHDT, CDR2 YYEEEE. CDR3 in DNA: TGTGCCAGCAGCTTGGCCCAGGCCTTGGCTTATGGCTACACCTTC. It encodes CASSLAQALAYGYTF.

Note on this clonotype: This likely reflects a read error, since a far larger clone is one base away. The chain carries TRBV6-5 and TRBJ2-1, with 9 bases that match TRBD1. The germline V gene encodes CDR1 MNHEY and CDR2 SVGAGI. The ends lost 6 bases at V and 10 bases at J; junction bases unmatched: 13. CDR3 size: 15 residues. The CDR3 region is CASRIGQGNSYEQFF. The CDR3, as DNA: TGTGCCAGCAGAATCGGACAGGGGAACTCCTACGAGCAGTTCTTC.

This clonotype was recorded many times. The V gene is TRBV2, the J gene TRBJ2-1; 9 bases map to TRBD2. From germline, CDR1 is SNHLY and CDR2 FYNNEI. V lost 6 bases, J lost 6 bases, and 12 bases stayed unmatched. The CDR3 spans 16 residues. CDR3: CASRDVLAGGRNEQFF. The CDR3 DNA reads TGTGCCAGCAGGGACGTACTAGCGGGTGGCCGCAATGAGCAGTTCTTC.

This clonotype was seen ten or more times. The chain has TRBV5-1 and TRBJ2-7, with TRBD1 as a possible D gene (7 bases). The CDR3 runs to 15 residues. The V gene lost 4 bases and the J gene lost 1 base, with 15 bases spanning the gap. Germline V gene data show CDR1 as SGHRS and CDR2 as YFSETQ. The CDR3 DNA reads as TGCGCCAGCAGCCCCCGCGGGACAGTTTCCTACGAGCAGTACTTC. Protein sequence: CASSPRGTVSYEQYF.

This clonotype appeared many times. J is TRBJ2-3 and V is TRBV12-3 or TRBV12-4; 8 positions match TRBD2. The CDR3 length is 14 residues. V gave up 6 bases and J gave up 7 bases; unmatched junction bases: 9. CDR3: CASSLSGSRNTQYF. In DNA, the CDR3 is TGTGCCAGCAGCTTAAGCGGGAGTAGGAATACGCAGTATTTT.

This clonotype was recorded at least ten times. The chain recombines TRBV12-2 with TRBJ2-1; TRBD2, the table's D call, was not compared with the DNA. TRBV12-2 is labeled a pseudogene. The CDR3 extends over 16 amino acids. CDR3 nucleotides: TGTGCCAGCAGCCCCGGACTAGCGGGCGAGGGGGTTGAGCAGTTCTTC. Translation: CASSPGLAGEGVEQFF.

This clonotype was seen ten or more times. This chain joins TRBV7-2 and TRBJ2-2; D remains unclear. This CDR3 is built from 16 residues. The V end was cut by 2 bases, the J end by 2 bases, with 12 bases between. CDR1 SGHTA and CDR2 FQGNSA come from the germline V gene. The DNA of the CDR3 is TGTGCCAGCAGCTTAAACGCCAGGCGTAACACCGGGGAGCTGTTTTTT. Protein: CASSLNARRNTGELFF.

The chain carries TRBV2 and TRBJ2-3, with D hard to call. V lost 1 base to trimming and J lost 1 base, with 0 bases between them. This CDR3 has 12 residues. The germline V gene encodes CDR1 SNHLY and CDR2 FYNNEI. In nucleotides, the CDR3 is TGTGCCAGCAGTGAAGGCACAGATACGCAGTATTTT. This gives the protein CASSEGTDTQYF.

Many counts were recorded for this clonotype. The chain employs TRBV6-1 and TRBJ2-7; 7 nucleotides match TRBD2. Looked up from germline, CDR1 is MNHNS and CDR2 is SASEGT. V lost 6 bases, J lost 2 bases, and 7 bases stayed unmatched. The CDR3 runs 14 residues. CDR3 DNA: TGTGCCAGCAGCCGTCTCGCGGGGGCCTACGAGCAGTACTTC. This gives the protein CASSRLAGAYEQYF.

Many counts were recorded for this clonotype. The chain has TRBV5-4 and TRBJ2-5; 7 positions match TRBD2. The germline V gene encodes CDR1 SGHNT and CDR2 YYREEE (reference sequence). J was trimmed by 1 base and V by 10 bases; bases with no gene match: 4. CDR3 length: 12 amino acids. The CDR3 region is CAGGGAQETQYF. The CDR3 region has the DNA TGTGCCGGGGGAGGGGCCCAAGAGACCCAGTACTTC.

This clonotype showed up many times. The rearrangement links TRBV4-1 to TRBJ1-4; D is possibly TRBD1 (5 bases). V was clipped by 0 bases and J by 4 bases, with 12 bases between them. The CDR3 sequence is 16 residues long. CDR1 and CDR2 (germline): MGHRA, YSYEKL. Written as DNA, the CDR3 is TGCGCCAGCAGCCAAGATCCAGGGCTGGGTAATGAAAAACTGTTTTTT. It yields the protein CASSQDPGLGNEKLFF.

This clonotype has a count of ten or more. V gene TRBV28 combines with J gene TRBJ2-7, with D possibly matching TRBD2 (5 bases). This CDR3 region has 15 residues. Trimming took 2 bases from V and 0 from J, leaving 11 bases between them. Per germline, CDR1 MDHEN and CDR2 SYDVKM. CDR3 protein: CASSLPERSSYEQYF. CDR3 DNA sequence: TGTGCCAGCAGTTTACCGGAGCGGAGCTCCTACGAGCAGTACTTC.

This clonotype has ten or more counts. The V gene is TRBV5-1, the J gene TRBJ2-7; 7 bases align to TRBD2. The CDR3 has 15 residues. Germline V gene lookup returns CDR1 SGHRS and CDR2 YFSETQ. J lost 6 bases, V lost 1 base, and 10 bases had no gene match. The CDR3 DNA follows: TGCGCCAGCAGCTTGTCCGCTGGCAGGGAGGGCGAGCAGTACTTC. Residues: CASSLSAGREGEQYF.

The V call is TRBV18, the J call TRBJ1-6; TRBD1 matches at 7 bases. The ends lost 6 bases at V and 7 bases at J; junction bases unmatched: 6. This CDR3 comprises 14 residues. Germline CDR1 KGHSH, CDR2 LQKENI. In nucleotides, the CDR3 is TGTGCCAGCTCTCGTGGGACAGTAAATTCACCCCTCCACTTT. Protein product: CASSRGTVNSPLHF.

This clonotype occurred many times. The rearrangement joins TRBV20-1 to TRBJ2-3; D may match TRBD1 or TRBD2 (5 bases each). The V gene's germline CDR1 is DFQATT and CDR2 SNEGSKA (reference sequence). Between the trimmed V and J ends, which lost 0 bases and 0 bases, there was a span of 10 bases. The CDR3 consists of 15 residues. The CDR3 protein is CSARDRDRSTDTQYF. CDR3 DNA sequence: TGCAGTGCTAGAGACCGGGACCGTAGCACAGATACGCAGTATTTT.

There are many counts of this clonotype. The chain has TRBV25-1 and TRBJ2-1; D remains ambiguous. CDR1 is MGHDK, CDR2 SYGVNS, per germline. This CDR3 is 15 amino acids long. V was trimmed by 2 bases and J by 0 bases, leaving 8 bases between them. The CDR3 DNA is TGTGCCAGCAGTGAAACCCGAAGCTCCTACAATGAGCAGTTCTTC. It codes for CASSETRSSYNEQFF.

This chain uses TRBV20-1 with TRBJ2-2; weak D call: TRBD2 (6 bases). Germline V gene data show CDR1 as DFQATT and CDR2 as SNEGSKA (reference sequence). CDR3 length: 15 amino acids. The germline V and J ends were trimmed by 0 bases and 3 bases, with 11 bases remaining between them. The chain's CDR3 is CSARDWASDTGELFF. The CDR3 nucleotides are TGCAGTGCTAGAGATTGGGCTAGCGACACCGGGGAGCTGTTTTTT.

Ten or more counts support this clonotype. One end of the junction fails to match germline, which may point to a read error. The genes are TRBV19 and TRBJ2-7; D is unclear. In germline, CDR1 is LNHDA, CDR2 SQIVND (reference sequence). There are 14 residues in the CDR3. In DNA, the CDR3 is TGTGCCAGTAGATCTGAATCAACCTCCCACGAGCAGTACTTC. Protein sequence: CASRSESTSHEQYF.

This clonotype was recorded many times. V and J are TRBV30 and TRBJ2-1; D not certain. Looked up from germline, CDR1 is GTSNPN and CDR2 is SVGIG (reference sequence). The CDR3 consists of 16 residues. Between the trimmed V and J ends, which lost 0 bases and 9 bases, there was a span of 21 bases. The CDR3 DNA sequence: TGTGCCTGGAGTGTTCGACTCGCAACCGGGCGCAGTGAGCAGTTCTTC. Protein product: CAWSVRLATGRSEQFF.

This clonotype was picked up many times. The chain's CDR3 is CASSSGRAFPYEQYF. Here the CDR3 DNA reads TGTGCCAGCAGTTCCGGGAGGGCCTTTCCCTACGAGCAGTACTTC. The chain combines TRBV6-2 or TRBV6-3 with TRBJ2-7; the match to TRBD2 covers 8 bases. Germline trimming cut 4 bases from V and 2 bases from J; bases unmatched to any gene: 7. The CDR3 runs 15 residues. In germline, CDR1 is MNHEY, CDR2 SVGEGT.

A few counts support this clonotype. The rearrangement joins TRBV5-1 to TRBJ2-7, with unresolved D. The CDR3 extends over 11 amino acids. Per the germline V gene, CDR1 is SGHRS and CDR2 is YFSETQ. V shed 4 bases and J shed 3 bases, with 5 bases lying between them. The CDR3 loop is CASSGNYEQYF. DNA of the CDR3: TGCGCCAGCAGCGGCAACTACGAGCAGTACTTC. Full variable domain (outside the CDR3, taken from reference TRBV5-1 and TRBJ2-7): KAGVTQTPRYLIKTRGQQVTLSCSPISGHRSVSWYQQTPGQGLQFLFEYFSETQRNKGNFPGRFSGRQFSNSRSEMNVSTLELGDSALYLCASSGNYEQYFGPGTRLTVT.

There are a few counts of this clonotype. J is TRBJ2-3 and V is TRBV12-3 or TRBV12-4; D perhaps matches TRBD1 (6 bases). Trimming left V 3 bases short and J 5 bases short, with 12 bases between. The length of the CDR3 is 14 residues. CDR3 nucleotide sequence: TGTGCCAGCAGTTTTGTTCAGGGGCGAGATACGCAGTATTTT. This encodes CASSFVQGRDTQYF.

In its sample, this clonotype was seen many times. V usage is TRBV20-1 and J usage is TRBJ2-5; 12 bases map to TRBD2. This CDR3 spans 13 amino acids. Germline trimming cut 5 bases from V and 4 bases from J; bases unmatched to any gene: 2. The V gene's germline CDR1 is DFQATT and CDR2 SNEGSKA (reference sequence). The CDR3 protein is CSAGLAGRETQYF. The CDR3 DNA reads as TGCAGTGCTGGACTAGCGGGACGAGAGACCCAGTACTTC.

This clonotype was observed at least ten times. CDR3 nucleotides: TGTGCCAGCAGTTACGGGGGACAGGGGGCGAGGTGGGGCACTGAAGCTTTCTTT. This encodes CASSYGGQGARWGTEAFF. The gene calls are TRBV6-6 and TRBJ1-1, with 12 positions matching TRBD1. The CDR3 runs 18 residues. V was pared by 2 bases and J by 4 bases, with 11 bases of the junction left unmatched. The germline V gene has CDR1 MNHNY and CDR2 SVGAGI (reference sequence).

The chain is built from TRBV5-4 and TRBJ2-1, with D possibly matching TRBD2 (5 bases). The CDR3 spans 17 residues. In germline, CDR1 is SGHNT, CDR2 YYREEE (reference sequence). V was cut by 0 bases and J by 3 bases, with 16 bases left in between. Here the CDR3 DNA reads TGTGCCAGCAGCTTGGCCGCCGAGACTAAGATCTACAATGAGCAGTTCTTC. This encodes CASSLAAETKIYNEQFF.

This clonotype has a count of ten or more. The chain has TRBV7-2 and TRBJ1-2; D is unresolved. Trimming took off 6 bases at V and 4 bases at J, with 15 bases between the two ends. The CDR3 contains 14 residues. CDR1 is SGHTA and CDR2 is FQGNSA in the germline V gene. The chain's CDR3 is CASRETGVSYGYTF. CDR3 DNA sequence: TGTGCCAGCAGGGAGACTGGAGTAAGCTATGGCTACACCTTC.

This clonotype was seen ten or more times. This chain connects TRBV12-3 or TRBV12-4 to TRBJ2-1, with 8 bases matching TRBD2. V lost 5 bases, J lost 4 bases, and 10 bases stayed unmatched. This CDR3 comprises 16 residues. The CDR3 nucleotides are TGTGCCAGCAGTCTCCCAGCGGGAGCGGGGTACAATGAGCAGTTCTTC. It codes for CASSLPAGAGYNEQFF.